The next 20 T cell receptor beta chains were all read from a single sample in a study of blood T cell repertoires in COVID-19. TCRdb's copy holds only in-frame clones and misses some; the assay was immunoSEQ multiplex PCR. The repertoire consists of about 290,000 clones, with over 85% occurring once and the leading ten covering roughly 11%. The sample was peripheral blood. These TCRs come from a woman in her twenties or thirties with COVID-19, enrolled during active disease.

This sequence joins TRBV2 and TRBJ2-2, with D maybe TRBD1 (6 bases). V was shortened by 7 bases and J by 6 bases, with 18 bases between the two germline ends. This CDR3 has 15 amino acids. The germline CDR1 and CDR2 sequences are SNHLY and FYNNEI. CDR3 sequence reads: CASTATGHSPGELFF. As DNA, the CDR3 is TGTGCCAGCACCGCAACGGGACATAGTCCCGGGGAGCTGTTTTTT.

The CDR3 loop is CASSPNPGQGIIYGYTF. CDR3 bases: TGTGCCAGCAGCCCGAACCCGGGACAGGGAATCATCTATGGCTACACCTTC. This chain links TRBV7-8 with TRBJ1-2; 9 bases agree with TRBD1. This CDR3 region has 17 residues. The germline gives CDR1 SGHVS, CDR2 FQNEAQ. Losses at the gene ends were 5 bases for V and 4 bases for J; bases not matched to a gene: 14.

The chain links TRBV3-1 (or the pseudogene TRBV3-2) to TRBJ2-5; weak D call: TRBD2 (6 bases). The V end lost 1 base, the J end lost 3 bases, and 9 bases lay between the germline ends. CDR1 LGHDT and CDR2 YNNKEL come from the germline V gene (reference sequence). The CDR3 covers 14 residues. CDR3 coding DNA: TGTGCCAGCAGCCAAGGCGCGGGGAAAGAGACCCAGTACTTC. Amino acid sequence: CASSQGAGKETQYF.

V is TRBV5-1 and J is TRBJ2-1, with 14 bases fitting TRBD2. From germline, CDR1 is SGHRS and CDR2 YFSETQ. The CDR3 extends over 18 amino acids. V gave up 4 bases and J gave up 12 bases; unmatched junction bases: 18. In DNA form, the CDR3 reads TGCGCCAGCAGCACACTAACGGGACTAGCGGGGGCCCGGGGTAGGCAGTTCTTC. It specifies CASSTLTGLAGARGRQFF.

This chain connects TRBV5-6 to TRBJ2-2; 8 bases match TRBD2. Germline CDR1 is SGHDT and CDR2 is YYEEEE. V lost 1 base, J lost 5 bases, and 4 bases stayed unmatched. The CDR3 length is 15 residues. The CDR3 nucleotides read TGTGCCAGCAGCTTGATGGGACTAGTTACCGGGGAGCTGTTTTTT. It translates to CASSLMGLVTGELFF.

The V call is TRBV5-1, the J call TRBJ2-1; D may be TRBD1 (5 bases). Germline CDR1 and CDR2: SGHRS and YFSETQ. The V end lost 1 base, the J end lost 4 bases, and 9 bases lay between the germline ends. CDR3 length: 14 residues. The CDR3 reads CASSLPGIYNEQFF. The CDR3 nucleotides read TGCGCCAGCAGCTTGCCAGGGATTTACAATGAGCAGTTCTTC.

The gene calls are TRBV7-8 and TRBJ1-1; D might be TRBD1 (5 bases). V lost 2 bases and J 8 bases, leaving 12 bases between the germline ends. CDR3 size: 13 residues. Germline V gene data show CDR1 as SGHVS and CDR2 as FQNEAQ. The CDR3 region is CASSLWGRMEAFF. The DNA for the CDR3 is TGTGCCAGCAGCTTATGGGGCAGAATGGAAGCTTTCTTT.

The chain carries TRBV2 and TRBJ1-5; D is unclear. This CDR3 spans 13 amino acids. V was pared by 6 bases and J by 5 bases, with 11 bases between. In germline, CDR1 is SNHLY, CDR2 FYNNEI. CDR3 nucleotides: TGTGCCAGCAGAAATGACGGAGATCAGCCCCAGCATTTT. Encoded protein: CASRNDGDQPQHF.

The chain has TRBV6-1 and TRBJ1-1; 7 positions match TRBD1. V shed 3 bases, J shed 5 bases, and the junction held 12 bases outside the gene matches. Per the germline V gene, CDR1 is MNHNS and CDR2 is SASEGT. This CDR3 has 16 residues. The CDR3 loop reads CASSDQTGLDDTEAFF. The CDR3 nucleotides read TGTGCCAGCAGTGACCAGACAGGGTTGGATGATACTGAAGCTTTCTTT.

V usage is TRBV6-2 or TRBV6-3 and J usage is TRBJ2-7; TRBD1 aligns across 10 bases. From germline, CDR1 is MNHEY and CDR2 SVGEGT. V dropped 0 bases and J dropped 3; count of bases not matched to a gene: 2. The CDR3 runs to 15 residues. The CDR3 spells CASSYSTGGFYEQYF. CDR3 in DNA: TGTGCCAGCAGTTACTCGACAGGGGGCTTCTACGAGCAGTACTTC.

CDR3 protein: CASSVDAGTREQYF. The CDR3 coding sequence is TGTGCCAGCAGCGTAGATGCGGGGACTCGCGAGCAGTACTTC. V and J are TRBV9 and TRBJ2-7; TRBD2 might be the D (6 bases). CDR1 is SGDLS, CDR2 YYNGEE, per germline. The length of the CDR3 is 14 residues. With 0 bases removed from V and 6 bases from J, the gap between germline ends came to 13 bases.

Note on this clone: One end of the junction varies from germline; a read error may be responsible. The chain combines TRBV2 with TRBJ2-3, with TRBD2 matching over 8 bases. CDR3 length equals 12 residues. Germline-derived CDR1 and CDR2 are SNHLY and FYNNEI. The CDR3 DNA reads as TGTGCCAGCAGTCCCCCGGGACTAGGCGGGGATTTT. It specifies CASSPPGLGGDF.

The chain uses TRBV23-1 and TRBJ1-1; 8 bases are a match to TRBD1. TRBV23-1 is classed as an ORF, of uncertain function. V dropped 4 bases and J dropped 7; count of bases not matched to a gene: 14. The CDR3 is made up of 16 amino acids. The DNA for the CDR3 is TGCGCCAGCAGTCCTCCAGAGACAGGGGTTTTCGGTGAAGCTTTCTTT. As protein: CASSPPETGVFGEAFF.

This clone has at least ten counts. The chain joins TRBV4-1 to TRBJ2-1, with D possibly matching TRBD2 (5 bases). The CDR3 runs to 16 residues. V shed 6 bases and J shed 0 bases, with 15 bases lying between them. The germline CDR1 and CDR2 sequences are MGHRA and YSYEKL. The CDR3 spells CASRPVGGGSYNEQFF. CDR3 nucleotides: TGCGCCAGCAGACCCGTTGGAGGAGGCTCCTACAATGAGCAGTTCTTC.

The chain combines TRBV27 with TRBJ1-1; 8 nucleotides match TRBD1. This CDR3 has 14 residues. Per the germline V gene, CDR1 is MNHEY and CDR2 is SMNVEV (reference sequence). Unmatched junction bases numbered 5, after V lost 4 bases and J lost 4 bases. The chain's CDR3 is CASSSGQGSTEAFF. DNA for the CDR3: TGTGCCAGCAGTTCCGGACAGGGTAGCACTGAAGCTTTCTTT.

The chain recombines TRBV4-1 with TRBJ2-2; 8 bases map to TRBD2. Per the germline V gene, CDR1 is MGHRA and CDR2 is YSYEKL. V trimming: 4 bases; J trimming: 0 bases; junction bases outside the gene matches: 10. The CDR3 spans 18 residues. CDR3 in DNA: TGCGCCAGCAGCCGAAGGTCATCCGGGGGGGCGAACACCGGGGAGCTGTTTTTT. Amino acids: CASSRRSSGGANTGELFF.

The V and J genes are TRBV1 and TRBJ2-7; TRBD1 is taken as the D call from the table, unchecked against the DNA. TRBV1 is annotated as a pseudogene. The CDR3 extends over 15 amino acids. The CDR3 here is CTSSLTGDSSYEQYF. CDR3 nucleotides: TGCACCAGCAGCCTTACAGGGGACTCGTCCTACGAGCAGTACTTC.

V gene TRBV5-1 combines with J gene TRBJ1-6; 7 nucleotides align to TRBD1. CDR3 size: 16 residues. V dropped 4 bases and J dropped 9; count of bases not matched to a gene: 13. Germline V lookup: CDR1 SGHRS, CDR2 YFSETQ. DNA for the CDR3: TGCGCCAGCAGCCGCCGGAGCAGGGGGATAGGTTCACCCCTCCACTTT. Its protein product is CASSRRSRGIGSPLHF.

V usage is TRBV27 and J usage is TRBJ2-1; TRBD2 matches 8 bases. Germline trimming cut 1 base from V and 11 bases from J; bases unmatched to any gene: 10. CDR3 length: 15 residues. Germline V gene sequence: CDR1 MNHEY, CDR2 SMNVEV (reference sequence). Written as DNA, the CDR3 is TGTGCCAGCAGTTTATATGGGAGCGGGGGCCCGAAGCAGTTCTTC. Amino acids: CASSLYGSGGPKQFF.

The gene calls are TRBV7-8 and TRBJ1-1; no clear D. The V end lost 9 bases, the J end lost 1 base, and 18 bases lay between the germline ends. Germline V gene sequence: CDR1 SGHVS, CDR2 FQNEAQ. The CDR3 runs 15 residues. In nucleotides, the CDR3 is TGTGCCAGGGGTGAGCGCTTATGGCAGAACACTGAAGCTTTCTTT. It is translated as CARGERLWQNTEAFF.